Shown below are 30 T cell receptor beta chains from a single sample sequenced in a study of T cells in Graves' hyperthyroidism and ophthalmopathy (dated by TCRdb to the late 2010s). Receptor libraries were prepared by multiplex PCR. Sequencing relied on an Illumina HiSeq 2000. The TCR beta CDR3 regions were amplified from the RNA transcripts. A first-round RT-PCR of the TCR CDR3 used the HTBI primer set with the Qiagen OneStep RT-PCR kit. Through fastp at Q25 and MiXCR, TCRdb rebuilt clones from the public reads, retaining in-frame beta chains. A single entry per CDR3 protein holds the most common genes and DNA from its merged rows. The sample profile shows roughly 300,000 distinct CDR3 sequences; over 20% of them were found once. Jointly, the top ten make up 50% to 65% of the sample. Input material: blood. These receptors were collected from a woman between 45 and 60 years old with Graves' hyperthyroidism.

This clonotype was seen at least ten times. The V and J genes are TRBV3-1 and TRBJ2-2; no reliable D call. This CDR3 is built from 13 residues. The V end was cut by 4 bases, the J end by 12 bases, with 15 bases between. CDR1 and CDR2 from the germline V gene are LGHDT and YNNKEL (reference sequence). CDR3 in DNA: TGTGCCAGCAGCCTCATTAGTGCAGCGAAGCTGTTTTTT. It is translated as CASSLISAAKLFF.

The gene calls are TRBV19 and TRBJ2-7, with 7 positions matching TRBD1. The CDR3 extends over 14 amino acids. Per germline, CDR1 LNHDA and CDR2 SQIVND (reference sequence). The junction had 7 bases not matched to a gene; V was cut back by 3 bases and J by 5 bases. CDR3 amino acids: CASSMNSGGHEQYF. The CDR3 nucleotides are TGTGCCAGTAGTATGAACTCAGGGGGTCACGAGCAGTACTTC.

This clonotype was picked up many times. The chain uses TRBV30 and TRBJ2-7; D gene unclear. Trimming left V 0 bases short and J 6 bases short, with 9 bases between. Germline V CDR1 and CDR2: GTSNPN, SVGIG (reference sequence). The length of the CDR3 is 12 residues. CDR3: CAWSVIPTEQYF. For the CDR3, the DNA is TGTGCCTGGAGTGTGATACCTACCGAGCAGTACTTC.

This clonotype was seen repeatedly, ten times or more. The V gene is TRBV5-1, the J gene TRBJ2-1; D not certain. The CDR3 contains 13 residues. Germline V gives CDR1 SGHRS, CDR2 YFSETQ. V lost 0 bases and J 10 bases, leaving 11 bases between the germline ends. The CDR3 loop reads CASSLVGRQEQFF. DNA of the CDR3: TGCGCCAGCAGCTTGGTCGGTCGGCAAGAGCAGTTCTTC.

The rearrangement uses TRBV5-4 and TRBJ1-2; TRBD1 agrees at 7 bases. V gave up 0 bases and J gave up 2 bases; unmatched junction bases: 7. Germline V gene data show CDR1 as SGHNT and CDR2 as YYREEE (reference sequence). The CDR3 length is 16 residues. The CDR3 reads CASSLVQAGGNYGYTF. The CDR3 DNA is TGTGCCAGCAGCTTGGTCCAGGCAGGGGGGAACTATGGCTACACCTTC. The whole variable domain, filled in from reference TRBV5-4 and TRBJ1-2, reads ETGVTQSPTHLIKTRGQQVTLRCSSQSGHNTVSWYQQALGQGPQFIFQYYREEENGRGNFPPRFSGLQFPNYSSELNVNALELDDSALYLCASSLVQAGGNYGYTFGSGTRLTVV.

CDR3 coding DNA: TGTGCCAGCAGCTTGGGACCGAACTCTGGAAACACCATATATTTT. Translated: CASSLGPNSGNTIYF. The V and J genes are TRBV7-9 and TRBJ1-3; D perhaps matches TRBD1 (5 bases). Germline V gene data show CDR1 as SEHNR and CDR2 as FQNEAQ (reference sequence). The CDR3 is 15 amino acids. Deletions cut 3 bases from V and 0 bases from J, with 9 bases between.

In this sample, this clonotype turned up many times. The genes are TRBV12-3 or TRBV12-4 and TRBJ1-3; no reliable D call. This CDR3 spans 15 amino acids. Trimming took 6 bases from V and 4 from J, leaving 16 bases between them. The CDR3 reads CASRFIGLEGNTIYF. The CDR3 region has the DNA TGTGCCAGCAGATTTATAGGCTTAGAAGGAAACACCATATATTTT.

The chain joins TRBV28 to TRBJ1-2, with 9 bases matching TRBD1. Germline V gene sequence: CDR1 MDHEN, CDR2 SYDVKM. This CDR3 region has 16 residues. The V segment lost 5 bases and the J segment 4 bases; nucleotides outside the gene matches: 11. The CDR3 loop is CASSTMDRGVTYGYTF. CDR3 DNA sequence: TGTGCCAGCAGTACGATGGACAGGGGCGTCACCTATGGCTACACCTTC.

Notes on this clonotype: A much larger clone differs by one base, so this may be a read error. The rearrangement links TRBV20-1 to TRBJ2-5, with D perhaps TRBD2 (5 bases). From germline, CDR1 is DFQATT and CDR2 SNEGSKA (reference sequence). The CDR3 sequence is 18 residues long. Trimming cost V 2 bases and J 3 bases, with 25 bases left between them. CDR3 bases: TGCAGTGCTAGATCCCCGAATGCGTTTTCTAGCAGCAAAGAGACCCAGTACTTC. It codes for CSARSPNAFSSSKETQYF.

This clonotype was seen a few times. The chain links TRBV28 to TRBJ2-1; D remains ambiguous. Germline CDR1 reads MDHEN; CDR2 reads SYDVKM. The V gene lost 6 bases and the J gene lost 7 bases, with 7 bases spanning the gap. CDR3 length: 11 amino acids. CDR3 sequence (DNA): TGTGCCAGCAGAGAAAGGAATGAGCAGTTCTTC. Protein product: CASRERNEQFF.

Turning to this clonotype: A much bigger clone sits one base away, suggesting this may be a read error. The chain employs TRBV3-1 and TRBJ1-1; no reliable D call. Germline values: CDR1 LGHDT, CDR2 YNNKEL (reference sequence). This CDR3 region has 14 residues. CDR3 in amino acids: CVSSQAAGNTEAFF. The DNA of the CDR3 is TGTGTCAGCAGCCAAGCGGCAGGGAACACTGAAGCTTTCTTT.

J is TRBJ1-2 and V is TRBV6-1; D is perhaps TRBD1 (6 bases). The V end was cut by 3 bases, the J end by 3 bases, with 8 bases between. The germline gives CDR1 MNHNS, CDR2 SASEGT. The CDR3 is 13 residues long. This chain's CDR3 is CASSEDSYYGYTF. DNA for the CDR3: TGTGCCAGCAGTGAGGACAGCTACTATGGCTACACCTTC.

Remarks on this clonotype: This CDR3 is missing its conserved last phenylalanine or tryptophan, likely due to a read error. This chain connects TRBV28 to TRBJ1-2; no reliable D call. CDR3 size: 10 residues. The V end lost 5 bases, the J end lost 6 bases, and 4 bases lay between the germline ends. From germline, CDR1 is MDHEN and CDR2 SYDVKM. Written as DNA, the CDR3 is TGTGCCAGCAGTGAAGATGGCTACACCCTC. This codes for CASSEDGYTL.

In its sample, this clonotype was seen a few times. V usage is TRBV6-1 and J usage is TRBJ2-5; D remains ambiguous. V was clipped by 3 bases and J by 5 bases, with 10 bases between them. CDR3 size: 13 residues. Germline V gene sequence: CDR1 MNHNS, CDR2 SASEGT. CDR3 in amino acids: CASSDILYETQYF. The CDR3 DNA sequence: TGTGCCAGCAGTGATATACTGTACGAGACCCAGTACTTC.

This clonotype showed up many times. This rearrangement joins TRBV20-1 to TRBJ1-2; D is uncertain. Per the germline V gene, CDR1 is DFQATT and CDR2 is SNEGSKA (reference sequence). CDR3 length equals 12 residues. Trimming pared 2 bases from V and 1 base from J, leaving 5 bases between. The CDR3 region has the DNA TGCAGTGCTAGAAGGAATAACTATGGCTACACCTTC. Residues: CSARRNNYGYTF.

The sample holds many counts of this clonotype. The chain joins TRBV20-1 to TRBJ1-5; possible D gene TRBD1, 5 bases. V dropped 4 bases and J dropped 0 bases, with 13 bases sitting between them. The CDR3 runs 15 residues. CDR1 is DFQATT and CDR2 is SNEGSKA in the germline V gene (reference sequence). The CDR3 here is CSATQGLYSNQPQHF. As DNA, the CDR3 is TGCAGTGCTACCCAGGGCCTTTATAGCAATCAGCCCCAGCATTTT.

This clonotype was picked up a small number of times. V usage is TRBV20-1 and J usage is TRBJ1-3; 7 bases line up with TRBD1. With 5 bases clipped from V and 0 bases from J, the junction kept 10 bases outside the gene matches. CDR3 length: 16 amino acids. Per germline, CDR1 DFQATT and CDR2 SNEGSKA (reference sequence). CDR3 in DNA: TGCAGTGCTTCCCGGGACAGTCAAATCTCTGGAAACACCATATATTTT. This codes for CSASRDSQISGNTIYF.

The sample holds many counts of this clonotype. The chain carries TRBV6-1 and TRBJ2-1; a possible D gene is TRBD2 (7 bases). The V and J ends lost 6 bases and 9 bases respectively, with 21 bases between them. CDR3 length: 15 residues. From germline, CDR1 is MNHNS and CDR2 SASEGT. The CDR3 loop is CASSRVGGRALEQFF. CDR3 nucleotide sequence: TGTGCCAGCAGCAGGGTAGGGGGGAGGGCCCTTGAGCAGTTCTTC.

This clonotype came up many times. The chain recombines TRBV11-2 with TRBJ2-7; 7 bases match TRBD1. The trim removed 2 bases at V and 3 bases at J, leaving 7 bases unmatched. The CDR3 runs 15 residues. The germline V gene has CDR1 SGHAT and CDR2 FQNNGV. CDR3 coding DNA: TGTGCCAGCAGCTTATCTGTAGGGGGCCTCTACGAGCAGTACTTC. Translated, it gives CASSLSVGGLYEQYF.

This clonotype was counted only a few times. A much larger clone lies a single base off, so this may be a read error. The chain couples TRBV30 to TRBJ1-2; 7 nucleotides match TRBD1. The V gene's germline CDR1 is GTSNPN and CDR2 SVGIG (reference sequence). This CDR3 comprises 14 residues. The CDR3: CAWPSSGAGGGCTF. CDR3 nucleotides: TGTGCCTGGCCCTCTTCAGGGGCAGGGGGAGGCTGCACCTTC.

This clonotype was counted between two and nine times. V is TRBV20-1 and J is TRBJ2-5; the match to TRBD2 covers 11 bases. The V segment lost 4 bases and the J segment 5 bases; nucleotides outside the gene matches: 6. Germline lookup yields CDR1 DFQATT and CDR2 SNEGSKA (reference sequence). The CDR3 covers 14 residues. Written as DNA, the CDR3 is TGCAGTGCTATTTTAGCGGGAGGGCGGGAGACCCAGTACTTC. Residues: CSAILAGGRETQYF.

This clonotype was seen a handful of times. V usage is TRBV9 and J usage is TRBJ2-2; 7 bases fit TRBD1. CDR1 and CDR2 (germline): SGDLS, YYNGEE. V was clipped by 1 base and J by 0 bases; unmatched bases: 6. This CDR3 region has 17 residues. The DNA of the CDR3 is TGTGCCAGCAGCGTACAGGGGGAAGTTACGAACACCGGGGAGCTGTTTTTT. Translation gives CASSVQGEVTNTGELFF.

This clonotype was observed many times. This chain joins TRBV30 and TRBJ2-7; perhaps TRBD2 as D (6 bases). The V gene's germline CDR1 is GTSNPN and CDR2 SVGIG (reference sequence). Between the trimmed V and J ends, which lost 6 bases and 2 bases, there was a span of 14 bases. The CDR3 has 13 residues. Written as DNA, the CDR3 is TGTGCCTGCAAGAATCCTAGCGCCTACGAGCAGTACTTC. Translated, it gives CACKNPSAYEQYF.

This clonotype was recorded at least ten times. V and J are TRBV3-1 and TRBJ2-1; 11 positions match TRBD2. V lost 4 bases and J lost 4; bases outside the gene matches: 9. Germline CDR1 reads LGHDT; CDR2 reads YNNKEL (reference sequence). This CDR3 spans 17 amino acids. The CDR3, as DNA: TGTGCCAGCAGCCGGGGACAGGGACTAGCGGAGTACAATGAGCAGTTCTTC. Protein sequence: CASSRGQGLAEYNEQFF.

This clonotype has ten or more counts. The J gene is TRBJ2-6, the V gene TRBV2; D not certain. CDR1 and CDR2 from the germline V gene are SNHLY and FYNNEI. V dropped 3 bases and J dropped 4 bases, with 10 bases sitting between them. The CDR3 covers 15 residues. In DNA, the CDR3 is TGTGCCAGCAGTGATCTCCAGGCCGGGGCCAACGTCCTGACTTTC. This codes for CASSDLQAGANVLTF. Full variable domain (remainder filled in from reference TRBV2 and TRBJ2-6): EPEVTQTPSHQVTQMGQEVILRCVPISNHLYFYWYRQILGQKVEFLVSFYNNEISEKSEIFDDQFSVERPDGSNFTLKIRSTKLEDSAMYFCASSDLQAGANVLTFGAGSRLTVL.

This chain links TRBV5-1 with TRBJ2-2; 8 nucleotides line up with TRBD1. This CDR3 comprises 17 residues. Germline V gene lookup returns CDR1 SGHRS and CDR2 YFSETQ. V shed 0 bases, J shed 4 bases, and the junction held 8 bases outside the gene matches. The CDR3 region has the DNA TGCGCCAGCAGCTTGGACACCGGGACAGGAGCCACCGGGGAGCTGTTTTTT. Amino acids: CASSLDTGTGATGELFF.

Points on this clonotype: A much larger clone lies one base from this, so it may be a read error. The rearrangement uses TRBV29-1 and TRBJ2-2, with D unclear. This CDR3 comprises 11 residues. Germline V CDR1 and CDR2: SQVTM, ANQGSEA. The CDR3 is CSIGSTGELFF. In nucleotides, the CDR3 is TGCAGTATTGGGTCCACCGGGGAGCTGTTTTTT.

The chain couples TRBV20-1 to TRBJ2-5; TRBD2 might be the D (6 bases). The CDR3 consists of 14 residues. V was shortened by 0 bases and J by 5 bases, with 13 bases between the two germline ends. The germline gives CDR1 DFQATT, CDR2 SNEGSKA (reference sequence). The DNA of the CDR3 is TGCAGTGCTAGAGAAGGGTTGGGGAGGGAGACCCAGTACTTC. It encodes CSAREGLGRETQYF.

The rearrangement joins TRBV19 to TRBJ2-7, with D tentatively TRBD2 (6 bases). This CDR3 is 17 amino acids long. Trimming cost V 3 bases and J 5 bases, with 23 bases left between them. From germline, CDR1 is LNHDA and CDR2 SQIVND (reference sequence). The CDR3 sequence: CASSMSMRRAGRDEQYF. The CDR3 DNA reads as TGTGCCAGTAGTATGAGCATGAGGAGGGCCGGGAGAGACGAGCAGTACTTC.

This clonotype has ten or more counts. The V call is TRBV6-2 or TRBV6-3, the J call TRBJ2-7, with D perhaps matching TRBD2 (5 bases). This CDR3 region has 13 residues. Trimming stripped 4 bases from V and 1 base from J, with 8 bases between. Germline V gives CDR1 MNHEY, CDR2 SVGEGT. CDR3: CASSSSGSYEQYF. The CDR3 DNA follows: TGTGCCAGCAGTTCGAGCGGTTCCTACGAGCAGTACTTC.